A selection of T cell receptor beta chains follows, all from one sample in a study of OX40 agonist ivuxolimab in advanced cancers. Generated by immunoSEQ multiplex PCR, the TCRdb table keeps only in-frame clones and is missing some. The profile shows roughly 75,000 clones, about 93% of them singletons. The sequenced sample was CD4+ or CD8+ T cells sorted from blood, obtained in a trial of the OX40 agonist ivuxolimab. Every receptor here comes from an adult with an advanced solid tumor such as melanoma, head and neck, liver or kidney cancer. Both conserved end residues are part of each CDR3. Fields, in order: J gene, clone size, V gene, D gene, CDR3 DNA, CDR3 protein. The D gene is left open where the match is weak. Some rows mark clone size as missing; the rest say once, few, many or name a class of expanded clone.

TRBJ2-1,NA,TRBV30,TRBD2,TGTGCCTGGAAGGGACTAGCGGGAGAGCTCAATGAGCAGTTCTTC,CAWKGLAGELNEQFF
TRBJ1-6,NA,TRBV5-5,NA,TGTGCCAGCAGCGACGGACGGAGCTCCTATAATTCACCCCTCCACTTT,CASSDGRSSYNSPLHF
TRBJ2-3,NA,TRBV5-1,TRBD2,TGCGCCAGCAGCTTGAAGGGACTAGCGGGAGATGGCACAGATACGCAGTATTTT,CASSLKGLAGDGTDTQYF
TRBJ2-2,once,TRBV18,TRBD2,TGTGCCAGCTCACCAAGCGGGGCGACCGGGGAGCTGTTTTTT,CASSPSGATGELFF
TRBJ1-6,few,TRBV10-2,NA,TGCGCCAGCAGTGTGCGCCAATCACCCCTCCACTTT,CASSVRQSPLHF
TRBJ2-7,NA,TRBV4-3,NA,TGCGCCAGCAGCCAACCGGGACCCTTCAACTACGAGCAGTACTTC,CASSQPGPFNYEQYF
TRBJ2-7,NA,TRBV6-1,TRBD2,TGTGCCAGCAGCCCAAAAGGGGGACTAGCCTACGAGCAGTACTTC,CASSPKGGLAYEQYF
TRBJ1-2,NA,TRBV2,NA,TGTGCCAGCAGTCCCGTGCCTGGCTACACCTTC,CASSPVPGYTF
TRBJ1-2,NA,TRBV5-6,TRBD1,TGTGCCAGCAGCTCGCCCGTGGGGCAGGGGGGTTCCTATGGCTACACCTTC,CASSSPVGQGGSYGYTF
TRBJ2-7,NA,TRBV4-3,NA,TGCGCCAGCAGCCAAGCGGAGGGGATCGAGCAGTACTTC,CASSQAEGIEQYF
TRBJ1-6,few,TRBV4-3,NA,TGCGCCAGCAGCCCTACTCAGACAGCCAATTCACCCCTCCACTTT,CASSPTQTANSPLHF
TRBJ2-7,NA,TRBV27,TRBD2,TGTGCCAGCCGGGTAGCGGGAGGGCAAAACACCTACGAGCAGTACTTC,CASRVAGGQNTYEQYF
TRBJ2-5,NA,TRBV7-8,NA,TGTGCCAGCAGCGCTCCCGGGGCGATGCAAGAGACCCAGTACTTC,CASSAPGAMQETQYF
TRBJ2-7,NA,TRBV2,NA,TGTGCCAGCAGTGAAGGGCCCTACGAGCAGTACTTC,CASSEGPYEQYF
TRBJ2-7,NA,TRBV27,TRBD1,TGTGCCAGCAGCCGGGTCTCGAGGACAGGGTGGAACGAGCAGTACTTC,CASSRVSRTGWNEQYF
TRBJ1-5,once,TRBV30,NA,TGTGCCTGGAGGTTAGATCGGGGGGGGCCCCAGCATTTT,CAWRLDRGGPQHF
TRBJ1-1,once,TRBV28,NA,TGTGCCAGCAGTTTACAGGGTGGGTACACTGAAGCTTTCTTT,CASSLQGGYTEAFF
TRBJ2-1,NA,TRBV27,TRBD2,TGTGCCAGCGGAAAGGGCCTAGCGGCCTACAATGAGCAGTTCTTC,CASGKGLAAYNEQFF
TRBJ2-3,NA,TRBV15,NA,TGTGCCACCAGCAGAGAGGGGGCCCAAGATACGCAGTATTTT,CATSREGAQDTQYF
TRBJ2-2,NA,TRBV5-4,TRBD2,TGTGCCAGCAGCTTTGGACTAGCGGGGGGGCTCACCGGGGAGCTGTTTTTT,CASSFGLAGGLTGELFF
TRBJ2-1,NA,TRBV10-2,NA,TGCGCCAGCAGTGAGTCGCGGGGCGGGGAGTACAATGAGCAGTTCTTC,CASSESRGGEYNEQFF
TRBJ1-1,NA,TRBV29-1,NA,TGCAGCGTTCTCGGGGCGAGGAGCACTGAAGCTTTCTTT,CSVLGARSTEAFF
TRBJ1-2,NA,TRBV27,NA,TGTGCCAGCAGTAATCAGCCCCTCGCCTATGGCTACACCTTC,CASSNQPLAYGYTF
TRBJ2-7,NA,TRBV19,NA,TGTGCCAGTAGTTTTGGGTTTTCTACCTACGAGCAGTACTTC,CASSFGFSTYEQYF
TRBJ2-1,NA,TRBV28,NA,TGTGCCAGCAGTTTATCTTTAGGTGCCCGCAATGAGCAGTTCTTC,CASSLSLGARNEQFF
TRBJ2-1,NA,TRBV6-4,NA,TGTGCCAGCAGTCATAAGACGGAGCAGTTCTTC,CASSHKTEQFF
TRBJ1-6,once,TRBV4-3,TRBD1,TGCGCCAGCAGCCCTCAGAGGGGGCGGAATTCACCCCTCCACTTT,CASSPQRGRNSPLHF
TRBJ2-7,NA,TRBV2,TRBD1,TGTGCCAGCAGTGAATTTATTGGGGGACAGGGATTTACCTACGAGCAGTACTTC,CASSEFIGGQGFTYEQYF
TRBJ2-7,NA,TRBV27,NA,TGTGCCAGCAGTCGAGGCGGCGGAGACGAGCAGTACTTC,CASSRGGGDEQYF
TRBJ2-2,NA,TRBV9,TRBD2,TGTGCCAGCAGCGACAACCTTACATTACTAGCGGGAGAAACCGGGGAGCTGTTTTTT,CASSDNLTLLAGETGELFF
TRBJ2-7,NA,TRBV5-4,NA,TGTGCCAGCAGCGCCTCGGGACCCCCGAAAGAGCAGTACTTC,CASSASGPPKEQYF
TRBJ2-3,NA,TRBV6-5,NA,TGTGCCAGCAGTTTTCACAGGGCAGATACGCAGTATTTT,CASSFHRADTQYF
TRBJ2-2,NA,TRBV7-2,NA,TGTGCCAGCAGTTACCCCGTCCGACCGGGTATAGGATCCGCCGGGGAGCTGTTTTTT,CASSYPVRPGIGSAGELFF
TRBJ1-5,NA,TRBV7-9,NA,TGTGCCAGCAGCTTATACCGGGACTCGGAAAGTCAGCCCCAGCATTTT,CASSLYRDSESQPQHF
TRBJ2-2,NA,TRBV29-1,TRBD2,TGCAGCGTTGAGGTAGGAAGCGGGAGGGCCGCCACCGGGGAGCTGTTTTTT,CSVEVGSGRAATGELFF
TRBJ2-5,NA,TRBV25-1,NA,TGTGCCAGCAGTGATGGGGGGCGTAAGAGAACCCAGTACTTC,CASSDGGRKRTQYF
TRBJ2-7,NA,TRBV11-2,TRBD1,TGTGCCAGCAGCTTAGGGACAGGGGGAAACGAGCAGTACTTC,CASSLGTGGNEQYF
TRBJ2-3,NA,TRBV5-6,TRBD1,TGTGCCAGCAGCTGGACAGGGGTCGATACGCAGTATTTT,CASSWTGVDTQYF
TRBJ2-3,NA,TRBV29-1,NA,TGCAGCGTTGAGGTGGGTGGAGGGGCCACAGATACGCAGTATTTT,CSVEVGGGATDTQYF
TRBJ2-2,NA,TRBV27,NA,TGTGCCAGCCGAGAACAGGACAGAAACACCGGGGAGCTGTTTTTT,CASREQDRNTGELFF
TRBJ2-3,NA,TRBV5-1,TRBD2,TGCGCCAGCAGTTGGGAGGGTCTCAACACAGATACGCAGTATTTT,CASSWEGLNTDTQYF
TRBJ1-2,NA,TRBV19,TRBD1,TGTGCCAGTAGTCCTACCCCGGGACAGGGCGTCTATGGCTACACCTTC,CASSPTPGQGVYGYTF
TRBJ1-4,NA,TRBV2,TRBD1,TGTGCCAGCAAGCGTCCGGGACAGGGGGATGAAAAACTGTTTTTT,CASKRPGQGDEKLFF
TRBJ2-7,few,TRBV5-4,NA,TGTGCCAGCAGCACCTCGGACAGCTACGAGCAGTACTTC,CASSTSDSYEQYF
TRBJ2-1,NA,TRBV29-1,NA,TGCAGCGTTGAAGACTGGGGATCCGATGAGCAGTTCTTC,CSVEDWGSDEQFF
TRBJ2-1,NA,TRBV7-3,NA,TGTGCCAGCAGCTTAGTCAGGGCTAGGGATAATGAGCAGTTCTTC,CASSLVRARDNEQFF
TRBJ2-7,NA,TRBV29-1,TRBD2,TGCAGCGTTGTTAGGACTAGCGGGAGTTCCTACGAGCAGTACTTC,CSVVRTSGSSYEQYF
TRBJ1-4,NA,TRBV7-6,TRBD1,TGTGCCAGCAGCTTAAGCCCAGGGGGAGGGTACGAAAAACTGTTTTTT,CASSLSPGGGYEKLFF
TRBJ2-3,NA,TRBV2,NA,TGTGCCAGCAGTGAAGCGACGCGGGGTAGCACAGATACGCAGTATTTT,CASSEATRGSTDTQYF
TRBJ2-5,NA,TRBV28,TRBD2,TGTGCCAGCAGTTTAGAGGGACTAGCGGGATGGAGTAGCCAAGAGACCCAGTACTTC,CASSLEGLAGWSSQETQYF
TRBJ2-7,NA,TRBV9,NA,TGTGCCAGCAGCGTTGGGGGGAGCTCCTACGAGCAGTACTTC,CASSVGGSSYEQYF
TRBJ1-1,NA,TRBV9,NA,TGTGCCAGCAGCGTAGTACCAGGGAACACTGAAGCTTTCTTT,CASSVVPGNTEAFF
TRBJ2-7,NA,TRBV29-1,NA,TGCAGCGTCGCTGACTACGAGCAGTACTTC,CSVADYEQYF
TRBJ1-3,NA,TRBV7-7,NA,TGTGCCAGCAGCTTAGGTCCAGGGCGCGGAAACACCATATATTTT,CASSLGPGRGNTIYF
TRBJ2-5,NA,TRBV5-1,NA,TGCGCCAGCAGCTTGTGGGGCGGAACTCAAGAGACCCAGTACTTC,CASSLWGGTQETQYF
TRBJ2-5,NA,TRBV11-3,NA,TGTGCCAGCAGCCCCCGACAAGAAGAGACCCAGTACTTC,CASSPRQEETQYF
TRBJ1-5,NA,TRBV25-1,NA,TGTGCCAGCAGTGGACATTATAGCAATCAGCCCCAGCATTTT,CASSGHYSNQPQHF
TRBJ2-6,NA,TRBV25-1,NA,TGTGCCAGCAGTGAGGGGGGAGCTGGGGCCAACGTCCTGACTTTC,CASSEGGAGANVLTF
TRBJ1-2,NA,TRBV27,NA,TGTGCCAGCAGTTTACACCCCCTCGGGGGGGGCTACACCTTC,CASSLHPLGGGYTF
TRBJ2-1,once,TRBV9,TRBD2,TGTGCCAGCAGCTCATCGGGACTAGCGGGGGGGCCTGTAGAAAATGAGCAGTTCTTC,CASSSSGLAGGPVENEQFF